The clone carrying this TCR beta chain was found many times. Its antigen remains unidentified. The data originate from a study of T-cell reconstitution after alpha-beta-depleted transplantation in children. Overall study findings and caveats: In some patients, recipient T cells and intrathymic progenitors surviving conditioning explained high day-60 diversity. After transplant, at about two months, alpha-beta T cells were reportedly derived from several hundred expanded graft clones. After one year, T-cell counts and TCRbeta diversity mostly came from new T cells.

TCRbeta library construction was performed incorporating unique molecular identifiers. In TCRdb, the PCR reads were re-called with MiXCR into one record per CDR3 protein. This sample has some 830,000 distinct CDR3 sequences, with roughly 15% found just once. This clonotype was obtained from a male patient under 18 who had a stem cell transplant for acute lymphoblastic leukemia, so the T cells may come from the graft donor. Specimen: PBMCs, mostly from graft donor cells, collected 360 days after TCRalphabeta/CD19-depleted stem cell transplant.

The DNA for the CDR3 is TGTGCCAGCAGCCCGTGGGGCCGGAGCTCTGGAAACACCATATATTTT. Encoded protein: CASSPWGRSSGNTIYF. This chain uses TRBV3-1 with TRBJ1-3, with D possibly TRBD1 on 5 matching bases. The CDR3 covers 16 residues. V dropped 4 bases and J dropped 0 bases, with 13 bases sitting between them. Germline lookup yields CDR1 LGHDT and CDR2 YNNKEL (reference sequence).